This T cell receptor (beta chain) is drawn from a study of control samples from healthy donors and cancer patients. Some clones are missing from TCRdb's copy, which holds only in-frame ones; the method was immunoSEQ multiplex PCR. Here the sample spans approximately 100,000 clones, about 89% being singletons. The germline V gene has CDR1 MRHNA and CDR2 SNTAGT. The ends lost 2 bases at V and 1 base at J; junction bases unmatched: 5. The CDR3 is 17 amino acids. The V gene is TRBV6-4, the J gene TRBJ2-2; TRBD2 matches at 9 bases. This receptor was identified in a woman aged 50 to 60 in good health. Sequencing was done on a sample of blood. The CDR3 spells CASSDAASGENTGELFF. The CDR3 DNA reads TGTGCCAGCAGTGACGCAGCTAGCGGGGAGAACACCGGGGAGCTGTTTTTT.